This record covers a single T cell receptor (beta chain). The CDR3 covers 16 residues. Germline CDR1 is SGHTA and CDR2 is FQGNSA. Trimming took 3 bases from V and 8 from J; bases not matched to a gene: 13. This sample stems from a study of blood T cell repertoires in COVID-19. On the study more broadly: PBMCs, B-cell-depleted T cells, or T cells provided the cDNA or gDNA that made up the material.

In the source study's methods: Researchers report that nucleated cell counts were estimated from reference gene primer amplification. Some clones are missing from TCRdb's copy, which holds only in-frame ones; the method was immunoSEQ multiplex PCR. V and J calls and clone size are those listed in that table; D and trimming were worked out from the DNA. The repertoire holds approximately 310,000 clones, with 70% to 90% as singletons. The V call is TRBV7-2, the J call TRBJ2-3; the match to TRBD2 covers 8 bases. This TCR derives from a man between 25 and 39 years old who had recovered from COVID-19. Sequenced sample: PBMCs or T cells enriched from blood (not recorded which). As DNA, the CDR3 is TGTGCCAGCAGCTTGGCGCTCACGGGGGGGCGGGGTACGCAGTATTTT. It yields the protein CASSLALTGGRGTQYF.